These 32 T cell receptor beta chains share one sample of origin, sequenced in a study of Ad26.COV2.S vaccination and SARS-CoV-2 variants. Clones were sequenced by immunoSEQ multiplex PCR, and TCRdb holds only the in-frame ones, with some missing. The table has 300,000 to 400,000 clones, roughly 86% seen once. This sample's treatment: about 20 received Ad26.COV2.S at low or high dose, single or two shots; about 5 received placebo; per-sample allocation not given. Repertoires come from day 63 after the first vaccine or placebo injection. The material sequenced was peripheral blood, taken in a trial of Ad26.COV2.S vaccine versus placebo. Receptors originate from a person between 18 and 65 years old who received the Ad26.COV2.S COVID-19 vaccine or a placebo.

This clone is a singleton in its sample. The chain joins TRBV3-1 (or the pseudogene TRBV3-2) to TRBJ1-2; no clear D. This CDR3 has 11 amino acids. The V gene's germline CDR1 is LGHDT and CDR2 YNNKEL (reference sequence). The germline V and J ends were trimmed by 0 bases and 8 bases, with 4 bases remaining between them. The CDR3 here is CASSQDYGYTF. CDR3 nucleotides: TGTGCCAGCAGCCAAGATTACGGCTACACCTTC.

J is TRBJ1-5 and V is TRBV27; D gene ambiguous. This CDR3 has 17 residues. The V end was cut by 7 bases, the J end by 3 bases, with 22 bases between. In germline, CDR1 is MNHEY, CDR2 SMNVEV (reference sequence). CDR3 sequence (DNA): TGTGCCAGCACCCAATATTCGGTAGTCGGGAACAATCAGCCCCAGCATTTT. It specifies CASTQYSVVGNNQPQHF.

This chain connects TRBV4-3 to TRBJ1-6; the D is unclear. V was pared by 1 base and J by 9 bases, with 13 bases between. Germline V gives CDR1 LGHNA, CDR2 YSLEER. The CDR3 has 15 amino acids. DNA for the CDR3: TGCGCCAGCAGCCAAGGGGGAGGGTTACTTTCACCCCTCCACTTT. It yields the protein CASSQGGGLLSPLHF.

This clone showed up just once. The CDR3 sequence is CASRRSSYNEQFF. The CDR3, as DNA: TGCGCCAGCAGACGTAGCTCCTACAATGAGCAGTTCTTC. The rearrangement uses TRBV5-1 and TRBJ2-1; the D is unclear. The length of the CDR3 is 13 residues. The V end lost 5 bases, the J end lost 0 bases, and 6 bases lay between the germline ends. Germline CDR1 and CDR2: SGHRS and YFSETQ.

The V call is TRBV10-3, the J call TRBJ1-2, with D tentatively TRBD1 (6 bases). The CDR3 length is 13 residues. Trimming took 5 bases from V and 1 from J, leaving 8 bases between them. CDR1 and CDR2 (germline): ENHRY, SYGVKD. CDR3 amino acids: CAISQQGNYGYTF. CDR3 DNA: TGTGCCATCAGTCAACAGGGTAACTATGGCTACACCTTC.

This clone was counted only a few times. The chain is built from TRBV27 and TRBJ1-2, with 8 bases that match TRBD1. Germline V lookup: CDR1 MNHEY, CDR2 SMNVEV (reference sequence). With 8 bases clipped from V and 1 base from J, the junction kept 9 bases outside the gene matches. The CDR3 is 15 residues long. DNA of the CDR3: TGTGCCAGCGCAATACAGGGGGTTCTTAACTATGGCTACACCTTC. Amino acid sequence: CASAIQGVLNYGYTF.

This rearrangement joins TRBV15 to TRBJ1-2, with TRBD1 identical over 9 bases. CDR3 length equals 14 residues. Trimming took 0 bases from V and 5 from J; bases not matched to a gene: 1. Germline V CDR1 and CDR2: LNHNV, YYDKDF (reference sequence). The DNA for the CDR3 is TGTGCCACCAGCAGAGAGGGACAGGGTTATGGCTACACCTTC. This translates into CATSREGQGYGYTF.

The chain employs TRBV10-1 and TRBJ2-1, with no clear D. The CDR3 consists of 13 residues. Trimming cost V 2 bases and J 8 bases, with 10 bases left between them. Germline V CDR1 and CDR2: WNHNN, SYGVQD (reference sequence). CDR3: CASSEEESYEQFF. CDR3 coding DNA: TGCGCCAGCAGTGAGGAGGAATCCTATGAGCAGTTCTTC.

The genes are TRBV5-1 and TRBJ1-2; D is undetermined. The CDR3 runs 14 residues. Germline-derived CDR1 and CDR2 are SGHRS and YFSETQ. V was cut by 1 base and J by 6 bases, with 13 bases left in between. The CDR3 DNA sequence: TGCGCCAGCAGCTTGTCAGGACGGTGGGATGGCTACACCTTC. Translating it yields CASSLSGRWDGYTF. Full variable domain (missing parts from reference TRBV5-1 and TRBJ1-2): KAGVTQTPRYLIKTRGQQVTLSCSPISGHRSVSWYQQTPGQGLQFLFEYFSETQRNKGNFPGRFSGRQFSNSRSEMNVSTLELGDSALYLCASSLSGRWDGYTFGSGTRLTVV.

V usage is TRBV7-2 and J usage is TRBJ2-2; D perhaps matches TRBD1 (6 bases). Germline values: CDR1 SGHTA, CDR2 FQGNSA. The CDR3 has 14 residues. Trimming stripped 2 bases from V and 6 bases from J, with 10 bases between. The CDR3 here is CASSLTGMAGELFF. The CDR3 DNA is TGTGCCAGCAGCTTAACAGGGATGGCCGGGGAGCTGTTTTTT.

The gene calls are TRBV5-1 and TRBJ2-5, with D tentatively TRBD1 (5 bases). Trimming took off 3 bases at V and 5 bases at J, with 14 bases between the two ends. Germline V CDR1 and CDR2: SGHRS, YFSETQ. This CDR3 is built from 14 residues. Here the CDR3 DNA reads TGCGCCAGCAGCTGGGGCCGGTCTAGGGAGACCCAGTACTTC. Protein product: CASSWGRSRETQYF.

The V call is TRBV7-9, the J call TRBJ1-1; maybe TRBD1 (5 bases). The CDR3 has 14 amino acids. V was clipped by 6 bases and J by 4 bases, with 15 bases between them. The germline CDR1 and CDR2 sequences are SEHNR and FQNEAQ (reference sequence). The CDR3, as DNA: TGTGCCAGCAGTTTCGTGGCAGGGCCCACTGAAGCTTTCTTT. Residues: CASSFVAGPTEAFF.

The rearrangement uses TRBV5-4 and TRBJ2-5; 8 bases align to TRBD2. V shed 3 bases, J shed 5 bases, and the junction held 6 bases outside the gene matches. The CDR3 has 14 amino acids. Germline V CDR1 and CDR2: SGHNT, YYREEE (reference sequence). CDR3 coding DNA: TGTGCCAGCAGCTCTGGACTAGCTCGGGAGACCCAGTACTTC. The encoded protein is CASSSGLARETQYF.

This chain links TRBV25-1 with TRBJ2-7; perhaps TRBD1 as D (5 bases). The CDR3 length is 12 residues. V was pared by 8 bases and J by 3 bases, with 11 bases between. Looked up from germline, CDR1 is MGHDK and CDR2 is SYGVNS. The CDR3 bases are TGTGCCAGCGGGGCGCAGTTCTACGAGCAGTACTTC. It yields the protein CASGAQFYEQYF.

The chain recombines TRBV30 with TRBJ2-2; 16 nucleotides line up with TRBD2. Germline V CDR1 and CDR2: GTSNPN, SVGIG (reference sequence). The CDR3 is 16 amino acids. Trimming at V came to 3 bases and at J to 6 bases, leaving 4 bases not matched to a gene. The CDR3 region has the DNA TGTGCCTGGAGGGGGACTAGCGGGGGGGCGGCCGGGGAGCTGTTTTTT. It encodes CAWRGTSGGAAGELFF.

The chain employs TRBV29-1 and TRBJ1-1, with D uncertain. There are 13 residues in the CDR3. Trimming left V 5 bases short and J 3 bases short, with 13 bases between. The germline V gene encodes CDR1 SQVTM and CDR2 ANQGSEA. CDR3 amino acids: CSVLVSADTEAFF. The CDR3 DNA sequence: TGCAGCGTTTTGGTATCCGCGGACACTGAAGCTTTCTTT.

The V call is TRBV27, the J call TRBJ2-7; D remains ambiguous. The CDR3 length is 14 residues. V shed 6 bases and J shed 0 bases, with 12 bases lying between them. Germline CDR1 and CDR2: MNHEY and SMNVEV (reference sequence). CDR3 in amino acids: CASSSTIPSYEQYF. The CDR3 nucleotides read TGTGCCAGCAGCTCCACAATACCCTCCTACGAGCAGTACTTC.

The chain employs TRBV3-1 (or the pseudogene TRBV3-2) and TRBJ1-2; TRBD1 is a possible D gene (5 bases). Germline V gives CDR1 LGHDT, CDR2 YNNKEL (reference sequence). The length of the CDR3 is 15 residues. Trimming cost V 1 base and J 4 bases, with 13 bases left between them. The CDR3 DNA sequence: TGTGCCAGCAGCCAAGGCTTGGGAGGGGCCTATGGCTACACCTTC. Translated: CASSQGLGGAYGYTF.

This rearrangement joins TRBV2 to TRBJ2-3; perhaps TRBD1 as D (6 bases). The CDR3 is made up of 14 amino acids. Germline loops: CDR1 SNHLY, CDR2 FYNNEI. Trimming shortened V by 4 bases and J by 0 bases, and 8 bases separated the two germline ends. CDR3 coding DNA: TGTGCCAGCAGTGTAACAGGGAGCACAGATACGCAGTATTTT. This codes for CASSVTGSTDTQYF.

The chain is built from TRBV18 and TRBJ1-2; maybe TRBD1 (5 bases). CDR1 KGHSH and CDR2 LQKENI come from the germline V gene. CDR3 size: 13 residues. Trimming removed 3 bases from V and 8 bases from J, with 13 bases in between. Written as DNA, the CDR3 is TGTGCCAGCTCACCCGCCCGGGGCATGGGCTACACCTTC. Protein: CASSPARGMGYTF. The whole variable domain, remainder taken from reference TRBV18 and TRBJ1-2, is NAGVMQNPRHLVRRRGQEARLRCSPMKGHSHVYWYRQLPEEGLKFMVYLQKENIIDESGMPKERFSAEFPKEGPSILRIQQVVRGDSAAYFCASSPARGMGYTFGSGTRLTVV.

CDR3 amino acids: CASSPLNQPQHF. In DNA form, the CDR3 reads TGTGCCAGCAGTCCCCTCAACCAGCCCCAGCATTTT. V is TRBV27 and J is TRBJ1-5; no definite D call. In germline, CDR1 is MNHEY, CDR2 SMNVEV (reference sequence). Trimming left V 5 bases short and J 7 bases short, with 9 bases between. This CDR3 has 12 amino acids.

The V gene is TRBV9, the J gene TRBJ2-5, with 8 bases that match TRBD1. The CDR3 length is 16 residues. The V gene's germline CDR1 is SGDLS and CDR2 YYNGEE. V dropped 3 bases and J dropped 1; count of bases not matched to a gene: 8. CDR3 sequence: CASSGRQGPVQETQYF. DNA for the CDR3: TGTGCCAGCAGCGGAAGACAGGGGCCGGTCCAAGAGACCCAGTACTTC.

The chain recombines TRBV19 with TRBJ2-3, with TRBD2 matching over 13 bases. V was pared by 4 bases and J by 2 bases, with 3 bases of the junction left unmatched. The CDR3 is made up of 16 amino acids. Germline CDR1 and CDR2: LNHDA and SQIVND (reference sequence). The CDR3 reads CASSRTSGGPTDTQYF. The CDR3 DNA reads as TGTGCCAGTAGTAGGACTAGCGGGGGCCCCACAGATACGCAGTATTTT. Full variable domain (rest looked up from reference TRBV19 and TRBJ2-3): DGGITQSPKYLFRKEGQNVTLSCEQNLNHDAMYWYRQDPGQGLRLIYYSQIVNDFQKGDIAEGYSVSREKKESFPLTVTSAQKNPTAFYLCASSRTSGGPTDTQYFGPGTRLTVL.

This chain connects TRBV30 to TRBJ1-5; no clear D. The CDR3 contains 18 residues. The V gene lost 0 bases and the J gene lost 0 bases, with 18 bases spanning the gap. Germline CDR1 is GTSNPN and CDR2 is SVGIG (reference sequence). CDR3 in amino acids: CAWSVGRRQGISNQPQHF. The CDR3 region has the DNA TGTGCCTGGAGTGTAGGGAGGCGACAAGGAATTAGCAATCAGCCCCAGCATTTT.

The J gene is TRBJ1-4, the V gene TRBV6-5; possible D gene TRBD1, 5 bases. The germline V and J ends were trimmed by 6 bases and 8 bases, with 13 bases remaining between them. CDR3 length: 13 residues. Germline loops: CDR1 MNHEY, CDR2 SVGAGI. CDR3 sequence reads: CASSRDLREKLFF. CDR3 DNA: TGTGCCAGCAGCAGGGACCTACGCGAAAAACTGTTTTTT.

This clone has only a few counts. CDR3 region: CSVGDPTGELFF. Here the CDR3 DNA reads TGCAGCGTTGGGGACCCCACCGGGGAGCTGTTTTTT. This rearrangement joins TRBV29-1 to TRBJ2-2, with D perhaps matching TRBD1 or TRBD2 (5 bases each). V was shortened by 4 bases and J by 4 bases, with 7 bases between the two germline ends. In germline, CDR1 is SQVTM, CDR2 ANQGSEA. This CDR3 spans 12 amino acids.

The chain combines TRBV19 with TRBJ2-7; a possible D gene is TRBD1 (5 bases). V shed 3 bases and J shed 5 bases, with 14 bases lying between them. The CDR3 is 14 residues long. Germline V gives CDR1 LNHDA, CDR2 SQIVND (reference sequence). CDR3 sequence: CASSMWGAVNEQYF. DNA of the CDR3: TGTGCCAGTAGTATGTGGGGCGCAGTCAACGAGCAGTACTTC.

The chain is built from TRBV7-2 and TRBJ2-5; 7 bases align to TRBD1. The germline V gene encodes CDR1 SGHTA and CDR2 FQGNSA. The CDR3 consists of 16 residues. After removal of 4 bases from V and 2 bases from J, the junction contained 10 bases not matched to a gene. In nucleotides, the CDR3 is TGTGCCAGCAGCTCAAGACAGGGAAGGGGGCAAGAGACCCAGTACTTC. Translated, it gives CASSSRQGRGQETQYF.

The rearrangement links TRBV5-1 to TRBJ2-7, with 7 bases identical to TRBD1. This CDR3 spans 14 amino acids. Germline V CDR1 and CDR2: SGHRS, YFSETQ. The trim removed 6 bases at V and 3 bases at J, leaving 9 bases unmatched. The CDR3 sequence is CASTRSRDSYEQYF. CDR3 sequence (DNA): TGCGCCAGCACCCGATCCAGGGACAGCTACGAGCAGTACTTC.

V and J are TRBV29-1 and TRBJ2-1, with 7 bases identical to TRBD1. The CDR3 length is 11 residues. The ends lost 5 bases at V and 6 bases at J; junction bases unmatched: 1. Germline CDR1 and CDR2: SQVTM and ANQGSEA. DNA of the CDR3: TGCAGCGTTTGGACAGGCAATGAGCAGTTCTTC. The encoded protein is CSVWTGNEQFF.

A single count supports this clone. The chain carries TRBV5-8 and TRBJ1-5; 7 positions match TRBD1. This CDR3 spans 16 amino acids. The trim removed 3 bases at V and 2 bases at J, leaving 8 bases unmatched. The germline V gene encodes CDR1 SGHTS and CDR2 YDEGEE. CDR3 amino acids: CASSSRDRGRNQPQHF. Here the CDR3 DNA reads TGTGCCAGCAGCTCCCGGGACAGAGGCCGCAATCAGCCCCAGCATTTT.

The chain has TRBV7-9 and TRBJ1-1, with 7 bases that match TRBD1. Germline CDR1 is SEHNR and CDR2 is FQNEAQ (reference sequence). The V gene end was trimmed by 2 bases and the J gene end by 0 bases; junction bases not matched to a gene: 9. There are 17 residues in the CDR3. CDR3 in DNA: TGTGCCAGCAGCTTACGGGGAGGGGGCCCTGTGAACACTGAAGCTTTCTTT. Translating it yields CASSLRGGGPVNTEAFF.